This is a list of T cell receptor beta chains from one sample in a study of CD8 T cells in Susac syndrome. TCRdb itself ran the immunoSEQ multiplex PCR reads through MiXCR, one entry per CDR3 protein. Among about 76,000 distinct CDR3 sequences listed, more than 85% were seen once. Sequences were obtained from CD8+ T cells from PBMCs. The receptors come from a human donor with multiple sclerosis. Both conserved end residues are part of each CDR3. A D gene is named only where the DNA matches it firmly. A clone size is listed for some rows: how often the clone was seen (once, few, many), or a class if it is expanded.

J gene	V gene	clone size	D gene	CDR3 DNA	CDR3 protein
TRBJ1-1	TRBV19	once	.	TGTGCCAGTAGTATAGGGCAGACTGAAGCTTTCTTT	CASSIGQTEAFF
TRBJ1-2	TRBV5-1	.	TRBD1	TGCGCCAGCAGCTTGGTGGCAGGGGGTAGTTGGGATGGCTACACCTTC	CASSLVAGGSWDGYTF
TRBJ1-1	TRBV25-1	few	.	TGTGCCAGCAGTGAGGGCCTTGAAGCTTTCTTT	CASSEGLEAFF
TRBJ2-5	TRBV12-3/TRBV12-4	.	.	TGTGCCAGCAGGGCGGGACTGTTGTTAACCCAGTACTTC	CASRAGLLLTQYF
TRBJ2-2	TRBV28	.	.	TGTGCCAGCAGCCCCCTCACCGGGGAGCTGTTTTTT	CASSPLTGELFF
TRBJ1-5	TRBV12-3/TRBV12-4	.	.	TGTGCCAGCAGTTTTACACTTAGCAATCAGCCCCAGCATTTT	CASSFTLSNQPQHF
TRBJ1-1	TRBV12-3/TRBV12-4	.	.	TGTGCCAGCAGCCCGATATTCAGCACTGAAGCTTTCTTT	CASSPIFSTEAFF
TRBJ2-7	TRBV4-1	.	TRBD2	TGCGCCAGCAGCCCGGGACTAGCGGAGACCTACGAGCAGTACTTC	CASSPGLAETYEQYF
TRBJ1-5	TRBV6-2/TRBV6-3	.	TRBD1	TGTGCCAGCAGTTACCCCGGACAGGGGTATCAGCCCCAGCATTTT	CASSYPGQGYQPQHF
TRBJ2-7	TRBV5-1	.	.	TGCGCCAGCAGCTTGGACAGGGGGGGTGTAAGGGAGCAGTACTTC	CASSLDRGGVREQYF
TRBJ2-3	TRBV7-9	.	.	TGTGCCAGCAGCCCACAGGCTTATCCTAGCACAGATACGCAGTATTTT	CASSPQAYPSTDTQYF
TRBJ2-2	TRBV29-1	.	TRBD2	TGCAGCGTCCCCGGGACTATGCCTACCGGGGAGCTGTTTTTT	CSVPGTMPTGELFF
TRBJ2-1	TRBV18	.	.	TGTGCCAGCTCACCAAAGGGGGTCTCTTACAATGAGCAGTTCTTC	CASSPKGVSYNEQFF
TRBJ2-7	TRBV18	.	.	TGTGCCAGCTCACCAGAACAGGGATGGTCCGTGGGCGAGCAGTACTTC	CASSPEQGWSVGEQYF
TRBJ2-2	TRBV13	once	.	TGTGCCAGCAGCTTCACTTCCTCGGTCAGTCACGGGGAGCTGTTTTTT	CASSFTSSVSHGELFF
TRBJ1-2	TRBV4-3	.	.	TGCGCCAGCAGCCAAGAACGGGGGGCCTATGGCTACACCTTC	CASSQERGAYGYTF
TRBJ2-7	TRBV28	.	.	TGTGCCAGCGGGAGTGGGAGCTACGAGCAGTACTTC	CASGSGSYEQYF
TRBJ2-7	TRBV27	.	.	TGTGCCAGCAGCCCAAATGTGGGATTCCTTTACGAGCAGTACTTC	CASSPNVGFLYEQYF
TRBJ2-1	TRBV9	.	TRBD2	TGTGCCAGCAGCGTAGTTTGGGGGGGTGAGCAGTTCTTC	CASSVVWGGEQFF
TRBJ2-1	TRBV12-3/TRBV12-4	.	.	TGTGCCAGCAGTTCCCCGGGACTGAACGTGCATGAGCAGTTCTTC	CASSSPGLNVHEQFF
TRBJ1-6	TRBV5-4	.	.	TGTGCCAGCAGCGAAGCAGGGAGTAGTGCACCCCTCCACTTT	CASSEAGSSAPLHF
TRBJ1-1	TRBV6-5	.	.	TGTGCCAGCAGGAATGGCCGGAACACTGAAGCTTTCTTT	CASRNGRNTEAFF
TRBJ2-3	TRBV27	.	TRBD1	TGTGCCAGCAGTTCCTGGGACAGGGGAACAGATACGCAGTATTTT	CASSSWDRGTDTQYF
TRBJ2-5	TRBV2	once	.	TGTGCCAGCAGTGGGGGGCTAGCAGAGACCCAGTACTTC	CASSGGLAETQYF
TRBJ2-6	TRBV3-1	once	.	TGTGCCAGCAGCCAAGATCTGTTTACTGGGGCCAACGTCCTGACTTTC	CASSQDLFTGANVLTF
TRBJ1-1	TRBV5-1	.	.	TGCGCCAGCAGCCCTACACATCCGGGAACTGAAGCTTTCTTT	CASSPTHPGTEAFF
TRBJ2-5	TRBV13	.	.	TGTGCCAGCAACCACGGAGGAGAGACCCAGTACTTC	CASNHGGETQYF
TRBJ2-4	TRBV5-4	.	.	TGTGCCAGCAGCGCACCCGGGACTCTAGCCAAAAACATTCAGTACTTC	CASSAPGTLAKNIQYF
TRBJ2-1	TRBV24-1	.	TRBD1	TGTGCCACCAGTGATTTGGACAGGGGGCGAAATGAGCAGTTCTTC	CATSDLDRGRNEQFF
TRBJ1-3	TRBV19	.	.	TGTGCCAGTAGTGCGTCCAAGGAGGCTGAAAACACCATATATTTT	CASSASKEAENTIYF
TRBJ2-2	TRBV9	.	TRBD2	TGTGCCAGCAGCGATTGGGGGGGGAACACCGGGGAGCTGTTTTTT	CASSDWGGNTGELFF
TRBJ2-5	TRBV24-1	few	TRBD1	TGTGCCACCAGTTCGGGTAGGGACAGCAACCAAGAGACCCAGTACTTC	CATSSGRDSNQETQYF
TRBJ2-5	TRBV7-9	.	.	TGTGCCAGCAGCAACGGACCGGCCAGGGAGACCCAGTACTTC	CASSNGPARETQYF
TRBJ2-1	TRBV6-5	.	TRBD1	TGTGCCAGCAGTTACCAGGGGGCCTACAATGAGCAGTTCTTC	CASSYQGAYNEQFF
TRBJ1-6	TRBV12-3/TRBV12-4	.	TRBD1	TGTGCCAGCAGCGGGACAGGGAGAAGAGATTCACCCCTCCACTTT	CASSGTGRRDSPLHF
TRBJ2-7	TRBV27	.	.	TGTGCCAGCAGTTTCCTAGGGCCCTACGAGCAGTACTTC	CASSFLGPYEQYF
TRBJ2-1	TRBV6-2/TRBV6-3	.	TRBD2	TGTGCCAGCAGTTACTCACTAGCGGGAGGGCCATGGCAGTTCTTC	CASSYSLAGGPWQFF
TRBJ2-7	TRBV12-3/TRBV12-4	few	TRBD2	TGTGCCAGCAGTTTGGTAGGACTAGGCTACGAGCAGTACTTC	CASSLVGLGYEQYF
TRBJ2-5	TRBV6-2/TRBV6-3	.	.	TGTGCCAGCAGTTACTCGCAGGGGTCCCAAGAGACCCAGTACTTC	CASSYSQGSQETQYF
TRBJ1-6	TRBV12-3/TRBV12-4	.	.	TGTGCCAGCAGTTTAAACCCACCCACACCCCTCCACTTT	CASSLNPPTPLHF
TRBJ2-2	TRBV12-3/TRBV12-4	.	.	TGTGCCAGCAGTTTAGGGCGCTGGGACGCCGGGGAGCTGTTTTTT	CASSLGRWDAGELFF
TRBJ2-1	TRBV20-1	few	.	TGCAGTGCCCAAGACTACAATGAGCAGTTCTTC	CSAQDYNEQFF
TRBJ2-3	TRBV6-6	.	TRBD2	TGTGGTACGGGGGGGGGCGTAGATACGCAGTATTTT	CGTGGGVDTQYF
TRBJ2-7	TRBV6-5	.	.	TGTGCCAGCACCCCGGACAGCGATCCGACCTACGAGCAGTACTTC	CASTPDSDPTYEQYF
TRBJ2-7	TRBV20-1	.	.	TGCAGTGCTAGAGAGGTTGGCGGTAGCTCCTACGAGCAGTACTTC	CSAREVGGSSYEQYF
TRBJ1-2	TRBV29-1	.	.	TGCAGCGGTTTGCTGAACTATGGCTACACCTTC	CSGLLNYGYTF
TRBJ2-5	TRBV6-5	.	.	TGTGCCAGCAGTCCCAGCGTCAAGGGGCAAGAGACCCAGTACTTC	CASSPSVKGQETQYF
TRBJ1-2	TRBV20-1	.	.	TGCAGTGCTAGAGATGATATGACTAACTATGGCTACACCTTC	CSARDDMTNYGYTF
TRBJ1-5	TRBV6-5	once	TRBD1	TGTGCCAGCAGTCCACAGGGGGCCGGTCAGCCCCAGCATTTT	CASSPQGAGQPQHF
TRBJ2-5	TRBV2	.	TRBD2	TGTGCCAGCTCAGGACTAGCGGGGGAAGTTTGGGAGACCCAGTACTTC	CASSGLAGEVWETQYF